The 29 T cell receptor beta chains below all came from one sample that was sequenced in a study of CD8+ T cells in alopecia areata. Stated treatment: oral pan-JAK inhibitor, 5-10 mg twice daily. Isolated RNA was reverse transcribed into cDNA used as the sequencing template. Assay used: immunoSEQ multiplex PCR; TCRdb lists only in-frame clones, some missing. Here the sample spans more than 200,000 clones, around 43% being singletons. Material: CD4+ T cells sorted from blood, obtained at approximately week 37, from a patient treated with tofacitinib. These receptor sequences come from a human donor with alopecia areata.

The chain employs TRBV18 and TRBJ2-1; 11 bases line up with TRBD2. This CDR3 has 15 residues. Looked up from germline, CDR1 is KGHSH and CDR2 is LQKENI. Unmatched junction bases numbered 5, after V lost 5 bases and J lost 5 bases. The CDR3 region is CASSLLAGDHNEQFF. In DNA, the CDR3 is TGTGCCAGCTCATTACTAGCGGGAGATCACAATGAGCAGTTCTTC.

The CDR3 DNA sequence: TGTGCCAGCAGCAAAAAAGCGGAAAACACTGAAGCTTTCTTT. Translated: CASSKKAENTEAFF. The V call is TRBV7-9, the J call TRBJ1-1; no reliable D call. Germline V gives CDR1 SEHNR, CDR2 FQNEAQ (reference sequence). V was shortened by 5 bases and J by 2 bases, with 12 bases between the two germline ends. This CDR3 contains 14 residues.

The chain carries TRBV19 and TRBJ2-7; the D gene is possibly TRBD2 (5 bases). CDR3 length: 11 amino acids. CDR1 and CDR2 (germline): LNHDA, SQIVND (reference sequence). Trimming took off 6 bases at V and 7 bases at J, with 10 bases between the two ends. The CDR3 loop reads CASSLREEQYF. Here the CDR3 DNA reads TGTGCCAGTAGCCTCCGGGAAGAGCAGTACTTC. The whole variable domain, remainder taken from reference TRBV19 and TRBJ2-7, is DGGITQSPKYLFRKEGQNVTLSCEQNLNHDAMYWYRQDPGQGLRLIYYSQIVNDFQKGDIAEGYSVSREKKESFPLTVTSAQKNPTAFYLCASSLREEQYFGPGTRLTVT.

The J gene is TRBJ1-1, the V gene TRBV7-9, with 7 bases that match TRBD1. CDR1 and CDR2 from the germline V gene are SEHNR and FQNEAQ (reference sequence). Trimming at V came to 8 bases and at J to 10 bases, leaving 13 bases not matched to a gene. The CDR3 spans 13 residues. The CDR3 is CASGDRATSGAFF. In DNA form, the CDR3 reads TGTGCCAGCGGCGACAGGGCTACCTCCGGAGCTTTCTTT.

This clone was found a few times. This chain joins TRBV27 and TRBJ1-2; the D is unclear. The CDR3 has 13 residues. CDR1 is MNHEY and CDR2 is SMNVEV in the germline V gene (reference sequence). V dropped 6 bases and J dropped 0 bases, with 8 bases sitting between them. The DNA for the CDR3 is TGTGCCAGCAGCCTGGACGCTAACTATGGCTACACCTTC. Its protein product is CASSLDANYGYTF.

This chain uses TRBV2 with TRBJ2-5; D unresolved. Per the germline V gene, CDR1 is SNHLY and CDR2 is FYNNEI. V was cut by 10 bases and J by 7 bases, with 13 bases left in between. The CDR3 runs 11 residues. DNA of the CDR3: TGTGCCACCGGTTCAACAAGGACCCAGTACTTC. Protein: CATGSTRTQYF.

Only a few counts were recorded for this clone. This chain connects TRBV9 to TRBJ1-2, with 9 bases that match TRBD1. Germline assignment: CDR1 SGDLS and CDR2 YYNGEE. The CDR3 totals 15 residues. The V segment lost 0 bases and the J segment 8 bases; nucleotides outside the gene matches: 8. This chain's CDR3 is CASSVVGQGSRGYTF. CDR3 bases: TGTGCCAGCAGCGTAGTGGGACAGGGCAGCCGGGGCTACACCTTC.

This clone came up a few times. The junction shows a germline mismatch at one end, possibly a read error. The gene calls are TRBV6-1 and TRBJ2-1, with 8 bases aligning to TRBD2. The CDR3 totals 13 residues. Per the germline V gene, CDR1 is MNHNS and CDR2 is SASEGT. The CDR3 is CASIGGLALPPVF. The CDR3 DNA follows: TGTGCCAGCATCGGAGGACTAGCCCTCCCTCCGGTCTTC.

The chain recombines TRBV29-1 with TRBJ1-2; TRBD1 might be the D (5 bases). V was pared by 1 base and J by 3 bases, with 12 bases between. Germline V gene data show CDR1 as SQVTM and CDR2 as ANQGSEA. The CDR3 contains 14 residues. CDR3 amino acids: CSVEGQGNDYGYTF. The CDR3 DNA reads as TGCAGCGTTGAAGGGCAGGGTAACGACTATGGCTACACCTTC.

The genes are TRBV14 and TRBJ1-1; possibly TRBD1 for D (5 bases). Trimming took off 3 bases at V and 3 bases at J, with 20 bases between the two ends. The CDR3 extends over 17 amino acids. The germline CDR1 and CDR2 sequences are SGHDN and FVKESK. Here the CDR3 DNA reads TGTGCCAGCAGCCAGAATTTGAGGAGGGGAGGCGACACTGAAGCTTTCTTT. As protein: CASSQNLRRGGDTEAFF.

The V and J genes are TRBV7-8 and TRBJ2-3, with TRBD1 identical over 8 bases. Per the germline V gene, CDR1 is SGHVS and CDR2 is FQNEAQ. The CDR3 length is 15 residues. V gave up 3 bases and J gave up 2 bases; unmatched junction bases: 4. The CDR3 DNA reads TGTGCCAGCAGCTTCCTGGACAGGGACACAGATACGCAGTATTTT. As protein: CASSFLDRDTDTQYF.

A word on this clone: This specimen includes other DNA sequences encoding the same CDR3. This chain uses TRBV5-1 with TRBJ2-7; no clear D gene. CDR3 size: 13 residues. Trimming cost V 0 bases and J 3 bases, with 7 bases left between them. Germline V gene lookup returns CDR1 SGHRS and CDR2 YFSETQ. The CDR3 sequence is CASSLVGSYEQYF. The CDR3 nucleotides read TGCGCCAGCAGCTTGGTTGGCAGCTACGAGCAGTACTTC. Using reference TRBV5-1 and TRBJ2-7 for the parts outside the CDR3, the full variable domain is KAGVTQTPRYLIKTRGQQVTLSCSPISGHRSVSWYQQTPGQGLQFLFEYFSETQRNKGNFPGRFSGRQFSNSRSEMNVSTLELGDSALYLCASSLVGSYEQYFGPGTRLTVT.

This clone was counted between two and nine times. The V gene is TRBV7-8, the J gene TRBJ2-3; 11 nucleotides agree with TRBD2. This CDR3 is built from 15 residues. V lost 3 bases to trimming and J lost 3 bases; unmatched junction nucleotides: 2. Germline lookup yields CDR1 SGHVS and CDR2 FQNEAQ. CDR3 in amino acids: CASSLPSGRTDTQYF. As DNA, the CDR3 is TGTGCCAGCAGCTTGCCTAGCGGGAGGACAGATACGCAGTATTTT. The whole variable domain, remainder taken from reference TRBV7-8 and TRBJ2-3, is GAGVSQSPRYKVAKRGQDVALRCDPISGHVSLFWYQQALGQGPEFLTYFQNEAQLDKSGLPSDRFFAERPEGSVSTLKIQRTQQEDSAVYLCASSLPSGRTDTQYFGPGTRLTVL.

This clone has a handful of counts. The V call is TRBV7-3, the J call TRBJ1-1; D may be TRBD1 (5 bases). The CDR3 spans 13 residues. With 3 bases removed from V and 2 bases from J, the gap between germline ends came to 7 bases. CDR1 is SGHTA, CDR2 FQGTGA, per germline. CDR3 in DNA: TGTGCCAGCAGCTTCGACAGTAACACTGAAGCTTTCTTT. Its translation: CASSFDSNTEAFF.

J is TRBJ2-7 and V is TRBV7-9; the D call may be TRBD1 or TRBD2 (6 bases each). From germline, CDR1 is SEHNR and CDR2 FQNEAQ (reference sequence). The CDR3 length is 15 residues. V gave up 5 bases and J gave up 2 bases, with 16 bases separating them. CDR3 nucleotide sequence: TGTGCCAGCAGCATCGGAGGGACAAGGCCCTACGAGCAGTACTTC. Translation gives CASSIGGTRPYEQYF. The whole variable domain, remainder taken from reference TRBV7-9 and TRBJ2-7, is DTGVSQNPRHKITKRGQNVTFRCDPISEHNRLYWYRQTLGQGPEFLTYFQNEAQLEKSRLLSDRFSAERPKGSFSTLEIQRTEQGDSAMYLCASSIGGTRPYEQYFGPGTRLTVT.

This clone was seen a single time. V usage is TRBV29-1 and J usage is TRBJ2-7, with no clear D. With 6 bases removed from V and 3 bases from J, the gap between germline ends came to 9 bases. The CDR3 spans 11 residues. The germline V gene has CDR1 SQVTM and CDR2 ANQGSEA. The chain's CDR3 is CSVWVDYEQYF. The CDR3 DNA reads TGCAGCGTGTGGGTGGACTACGAGCAGTACTTC.

The rearrangement links TRBV9 to TRBJ2-1; D is ambiguous. This CDR3 has 15 amino acids. V was clipped by 0 bases and J by 4 bases, with 11 bases between them. Germline lookup yields CDR1 SGDLS and CDR2 YYNGEE. The CDR3 bases are TGTGCCAGCAGCGTAGACCTCACAAGTTACAATGAGCAGTTCTTC. This gives the protein CASSVDLTSYNEQFF.

This chain links TRBV30 with TRBJ1-1; 8 positions match TRBD1. The V segment lost 2 bases and the J segment 7 bases; nucleotides outside the gene matches: 9. Germline lookup yields CDR1 GTSNPN and CDR2 SVGIG (reference sequence). This CDR3 comprises 14 residues. The CDR3 spells CAWSSPGTGLEAFF. The CDR3 DNA reads TGTGCCTGGAGTTCACCTGGGACAGGCCTTGAAGCTTTCTTT.

The chain couples TRBV2 to TRBJ2-2; 8 nucleotides agree with TRBD1. CDR3 length: 16 amino acids. Germline V gives CDR1 SNHLY, CDR2 FYNNEI. Trimming removed 7 bases from V and 4 bases from J; junction bases left unmatched: 11. The CDR3 DNA sequence: TGTGCCAGCACCGGAGGGGCAGGGGGCGTCACCGGGGAGCTGTTTTTT. It encodes CASTGGAGGVTGELFF.

The J gene is TRBJ2-4, the V gene TRBV7-2, with D unclear. The CDR3 runs to 12 residues. Trimming left V 1 base short and J 3 bases short, with 1 base between. CDR1 is SGHTA, CDR2 FQGNSA, per germline. CDR3 DNA: TGTGCCAGCAGCTTAGACAAAAACATTCAGTACTTC. Translating it yields CASSLDKNIQYF. Based on the CDR3 plus reference TRBV7-2 and TRBJ2-4, the full variable domain is GAGVSQSPSNKVTEKGKDVELRCDPISGHTALYWYRQSLGQGLEFLIYFQGNSAPDKSGLPSDRFSAERTGGSVSTLTIQRTQQEDSAVYLCASSLDKNIQYFGAGTRLSVL.

The rearrangement uses TRBV7-8 and TRBJ2-5, with D perhaps TRBD2 (5 bases). Germline values: CDR1 SGHVS, CDR2 FQNEAQ. The CDR3 is 14 amino acids. V lost 3 bases, J lost 7 bases, and 15 bases lay in between. The CDR3 here is CASSFASFEGTQYF. CDR3 nucleotide sequence: TGTGCCAGCAGCTTTGCTAGTTTCGAGGGGACCCAGTACTTC.

V and J are TRBV7-2 and TRBJ1-1, with D perhaps TRBD1 (5 bases). Per germline, CDR1 SGHTA and CDR2 FQGNSA. The CDR3 sequence is 14 residues long. V was clipped by 7 bases and J by 0 bases, with 12 bases between them. For the CDR3, the DNA is TGTGCCAGCACCCTTCAGGGAATGAACACTGAAGCTTTCTTT. This codes for CASTLQGMNTEAFF. Combining the CDR3 with reference TRBV7-2 and TRBJ1-1 gives the whole variable domain GAGVSQSPSNKVTEKGKDVELRCDPISGHTALYWYRQSLGQGLEFLIYFQGNSAPDKSGLPSDRFSAERTGGSVSTLTIQRTQQEDSAVYLCASTLQGMNTEAFFGQGTRLTVV.

In regard to this clone: Additional DNA sequences in this sample encode the identical CDR3. The chain is built from TRBV28 and TRBJ1-4, with unresolved D. CDR3 size: 15 residues. Deletions cut 4 bases from V and 0 bases from J, with 9 bases between. From germline, CDR1 is MDHEN and CDR2 SYDVKM. The CDR3 spells CASSSPLATNEKLFF. DNA for the CDR3: TGTGCCAGCAGTTCACCGCTTGCAACTAATGAAAAACTGTTTTTT. The entire variable domain, with the rest obtained from reference TRBV28 and TRBJ1-4, is as follows: DVKVTQSSRYLVKRTGEKVFLECVQDMDHENMFWYRQDPGLGLRLIYFSYDVKMKEKGDIPEGYSVSREKKERFSLILESASTNQTSMYLCASSSPLATNEKLFFGSGTQLSVL.

The table lists this clone with a few counts. The chain has TRBV29-1 and TRBJ2-1; D ambiguous. The CDR3 extends over 15 amino acids. Germline CDR1 reads SQVTM; CDR2 reads ANQGSEA. The germline V and J ends were trimmed by 3 bases and 5 bases, with 17 bases remaining between them. DNA of the CDR3: TGCAGCGTTGACGGCGGTGGCAGGTTGAACAATGAGCAGTTCTTC. It is translated as CSVDGGGRLNNEQFF.

The chain joins TRBV10-3 to TRBJ1-2, with D unclear. The CDR3 sequence is 12 residues long. CDR1 and CDR2 from the germline V gene are ENHRY and SYGVKD. Trimming shortened V by 5 bases and J by 2 bases, and 6 bases separated the two germline ends. This chain's CDR3 is CAISRVNYGYTF. The CDR3, as DNA: TGTGCCATCAGTAGGGTAAACTATGGCTACACCTTC.

The rearrangement uses TRBV29-1 and TRBJ2-2; 10 bases align to TRBD2. The CDR3 spans 15 residues. Germline V CDR1 and CDR2: SQVTM, ANQGSEA. Unmatched junction bases numbered 7, after V lost 7 bases and J lost 2 bases. CDR3 in DNA: TGCAGCGCCCGGGGACTAGCGAAAAACACCGGGGAGCTGTTTTTT. It yields the protein CSARGLAKNTGELFF.

This clone has just a few counts. The chain carries TRBV14 and TRBJ2-5; D is possibly TRBD2 (5 bases). The CDR3 runs to 14 residues. Germline CDR1 reads SGHDN; CDR2 reads FVKESK. Deletions cut 2 bases from V and 7 bases from J, with 14 bases between. The CDR3, as DNA: TGTGCCAGCAGCCAAAGAAGAGGAGGAGGGACCCAGTACTTC. Translation gives CASSQRRGGGTQYF.

This clone has only a few counts. The chain joins TRBV6-5 to TRBJ1-3; D is unclear. Deletions cut 0 bases from V and 0 bases from J, with 6 bases between. This CDR3 contains 15 residues. From germline, CDR1 is MNHEY and CDR2 SVGAGI. The DNA of the CDR3 is TGTGCCAGCAGTTACTCAGCCGGCTCTGGAAACACCATATATTTT. Its translation: CASSYSAGSGNTIYF.

V usage is TRBV30 and J usage is TRBJ1-5; D unresolved. Germline V gene lookup returns CDR1 GTSNPN and CDR2 SVGIG (reference sequence). This CDR3 spans 13 amino acids. The germline V and J ends were trimmed by 3 bases and 3 bases, with 9 bases remaining between them. The CDR3 DNA is TGTGCCTGGAGCAACAGTAACAATCAGCCCCAGCATTTT. Its protein product is CAWSNSNNQPQHF.